Following are 23 T cell receptor beta chains from one sample sequenced in a study of blood T cell repertoires in COVID-19. TCRdb's table, derived via immunoSEQ multiplex PCR, lists solely in-frame clones and lacks some. Here the sample spans approximately 24,000 clones, around nine tenths being singletons. The specimen was peripheral blood. These receptors were collected from a man between 50 and 59 years old with active COVID-19.

CDR3 in DNA: TGTGCCAGCTCTCCGTCCTATCCAGGGGAGCAGTACTTC. This codes for CASSPSYPGEQYF. This chain connects TRBV18 to TRBJ2-7, with a possible D match to TRBD1 (5 bases). This CDR3 region has 13 residues. Looked up from germline, CDR1 is KGHSH and CDR2 is LQKENI. The ends were cut back, 6 bases at V and 7 bases at J, with 16 bases in the middle.

The J gene is TRBJ1-2, the V gene TRBV5-5, with TRBD1 matching 7 bases. CDR1 SGHKS and CDR2 YYEKEE come from the germline V gene (reference sequence). The CDR3 runs to 16 residues. Trimming at V came to 0 bases and at J to 5 bases, leaving 10 bases not matched to a gene. CDR3 in DNA: TGTGCCAGCAGCTTGGACCTGAGACAGGGACTTTATGGCTACACCTTC. Protein sequence: CASSLDLRQGLYGYTF.

The chain is built from TRBV7-2 and TRBJ2-3; 12 positions agree with TRBD2. The germline CDR1 and CDR2 sequences are SGHTA and FQGNSA. The V gene end was trimmed by 4 bases and the J gene end by 2 bases; junction bases not matched to a gene: 7. The CDR3 spans 17 residues. CDR3 residues: CASSSSASGGATDTQYF. The CDR3 nucleotides are TGTGCCAGCAGCTCTTCGGCTAGCGGGGGGGCCACAGATACGCAGTATTTT.

The gene calls are TRBV5-4 and TRBJ2-5, with D possibly matching TRBD1 (6 bases). The CDR3 has 13 residues. Germline CDR1 SGHNT, CDR2 YYREEE (reference sequence). V was pared by 3 bases and J by 2 bases, with 8 bases between. CDR3 bases: TGTGCCAGCAGCTCCCAGGGGCAAGAGACCCAGTACTTC. Its protein is CASSSQGQETQYF.

This clone was seen only once. The V call is TRBV6-5, the J call TRBJ2-7, with 7 bases lining up with TRBD1. V shed 7 bases and J 3 bases; nucleotides not matched to a gene: 6. The CDR3 runs 13 residues. CDR1 is MNHEY, CDR2 SVGAGI, per germline. This chain's CDR3 is CASKRGPGYEQYF. The CDR3 DNA sequence: TGTGCCAGCAAGAGGGGGCCCGGCTACGAGCAGTACTTC.

The J gene is TRBJ2-7, the V gene TRBV1; the listed D gene, TRBD1, was not tested against the DNA. TRBV1 is noted as a pseudogene. The CDR3 spans 15 residues. The CDR3 DNA reads as TGCACCAGCAGCCAGATTCAGGAGGGGGCAGGGGAGCAGTACTTC. It specifies CTSSQIQEGAGEQYF.

The CDR3 loop reads CAISERSGRYNEQFF. CDR3 DNA: TGTGCCATCAGTGAGCGTAGCGGGAGATACAATGAGCAGTTCTTC. The chain has TRBV10-3 and TRBJ2-1; 9 positions agree with TRBD2. Per the germline V gene, CDR1 is ENHRY and CDR2 is SYGVKD. This CDR3 spans 15 amino acids. V gave up 2 bases and J gave up 4 bases; unmatched junction bases: 3.

Concerning this clone: This sample includes further DNA sequences coding for the same CDR3. The chain combines TRBV6-2 or TRBV6-3 with TRBJ2-5, with TRBD1 as a possible D gene (5 bases). Germline CDR1 is MNHEY and CDR2 is SVGEGT. The CDR3 consists of 12 residues. V lost 2 bases and J 5 bases, leaving 6 bases between the germline ends. In DNA form, the CDR3 reads TGTGCCAGCAGTTACAGGGGTGAGACCCAGTACTTC. Amino acid sequence: CASSYRGETQYF.

The chain combines TRBV2 with TRBJ2-1; 7 bases are a match to TRBD1. V shed 6 bases and J 10 bases; nucleotides not matched to a gene: 12. Germline CDR1 is SNHLY and CDR2 is FYNNEI. There are 14 residues in the CDR3. For the CDR3, the DNA is TGTGCCAGCAGCCAGAGGACGACAGGGAACGAGCAGTTCTTC. It translates to CASSQRTTGNEQFF. Full variable domain (outside the CDR3, taken from reference TRBV2 and TRBJ2-1): EPEVTQTPSHQVTQMGQEVILRCVPISNHLYFYWYRQILGQKVEFLVSFYNNEISEKSEIFDDQFSVERPDGSNFTLKIRSTKLEDSAMYFCASSQRTTGNEQFFGPGTRLTVL.

Concerning this clone: In the same sample, other DNA sequences code for this CDR3. The V call is TRBV19, the J call TRBJ1-2; 8 bases agree with TRBD1. Per the germline V gene, CDR1 is LNHDA and CDR2 is SQIVND (reference sequence). This CDR3 is built from 15 residues. Trimming cost V 4 bases and J 0 bases; bases outside gene matches: 4. CDR3 in amino acids: CASSTGGASNYGYTF. CDR3 bases: TGTGCCAGTAGTACAGGGGGCGCTTCTAACTATGGCTACACCTTC.

The V gene is TRBV6-5, the J gene TRBJ2-3, with D possibly matching TRBD2 (5 bases). V shed 5 bases and J shed 1 base, with 13 bases lying between them. This CDR3 has 15 residues. Per germline, CDR1 MNHEY and CDR2 SVGAGI. CDR3 in DNA: TGTGCCAGCAGTCGAGGACTCCGGGGCACAGATACGCAGTATTTT. Translating it yields CASSRGLRGTDTQYF.

The rearrangement uses TRBV7-6 and TRBJ2-1; D is perhaps TRBD1 (6 bases). The CDR3 is 15 amino acids. The ends were cut back, 5 bases at V and 8 bases at J, with 19 bases in the middle. The V gene's germline CDR1 is SGHVS and CDR2 FNYEAQ. Here the CDR3 DNA reads TGTGCCAGCAGCCTCGACAGGCCATTCGGCTATGAGCAGTTCTTC. Protein: CASSLDRPFGYEQFF.

This clone came up a few times. The chain recombines TRBV15 with TRBJ2-1; D is perhaps TRBD1 (5 bases). The CDR3 has 11 amino acids. In germline, CDR1 is LNHNV, CDR2 YYDKDF (reference sequence). Trimming took off 1 base at V and 15 bases at J, with 10 bases between the two ends. For the CDR3, the DNA is TGTGCCACCAGCAGAGGGGGCATGGGGTTCTTC. It encodes CATSRGGMGFF.

Concerning this clone: The identical CDR3 is also encoded by other nucleotide sequences in the sample. This CDR3 reads CASSIGSGTYEQYF. Written as DNA, the CDR3 is TGTGCCAGTAGTATCGGAAGCGGGACCTACGAGCAGTACTTC. The chain carries TRBV19 and TRBJ2-7, with 7 bases aligning to TRBD2. Germline V lookup: CDR1 LNHDA, CDR2 SQIVND (reference sequence). CDR3 length: 14 residues. J gave up 2 bases and V 3 bases, and 4 bases lay outside the gene matches.

The chain employs TRBV7-3 and TRBJ2-3, with 7 nucleotides matching TRBD2. CDR3 length equals 14 residues. Unmatched junction bases numbered 4, after V lost 2 bases and J lost 5 bases. CDR1 and CDR2 from the germline V gene are SGHTA and FQGTGA. The CDR3 protein is CASSLAGVVDTQYF. DNA of the CDR3: TGTGCCAGCAGCTTAGCGGGAGTTGTAGATACGCAGTATTTT.

The CDR3 protein is CASRMRDTDTEAFF. DNA for the CDR3: TGTGCCAGTAGGATGAGGGACACTGACACTGAAGCTTTCTTT. The chain uses TRBV19 and TRBJ1-1; possibly TRBD1 for D (6 bases). The CDR3 loop spans 14 amino acids. The germline CDR1 and CDR2 sequences are LNHDA and SQIVND (reference sequence). V lost 6 bases to trimming and J lost 3 bases, with 14 bases between them.

This rearrangement joins TRBV11-2 to TRBJ1-1; 8 positions match TRBD1. The CDR3 runs 19 residues. The V gene end was trimmed by 4 bases and the J gene end by 4 bases; junction bases not matched to a gene: 20. Looked up from germline, CDR1 is SGHAT and CDR2 is FQNNGV. CDR3: CASSWSSRMSGGAVTEAFF. The CDR3 DNA is TGTGCCAGCAGCTGGTCGTCAAGGATGTCAGGGGGCGCGGTCACTGAAGCTTTCTTT.

The chain is built from TRBV19 and TRBJ2-1; tentatively, D is TRBD2 (6 bases). The CDR3 sequence is 14 residues long. Germline V gives CDR1 LNHDA, CDR2 SQIVND (reference sequence). Trimming shortened V by 5 bases and J by 5 bases, and 13 bases separated the two germline ends. CDR3 amino acids: CASSGGIPNNEQFF. Written as DNA, the CDR3 is TGTGCCAGTAGTGGCGGGATTCCGAACAATGAGCAGTTCTTC.

CDR3 DNA sequence: TGCGCCAGCTACCCCCGGGGCAGGGGTGAGACCCAGTACTTC. Amino acids: CASYPRGRGETQYF. This chain uses TRBV5-1 with TRBJ2-5, with a tentative D call TRBD1 (6 bases). Germline CDR1 and CDR2: SGHRS and YFSETQ. This CDR3 has 14 amino acids. The V and J ends lost 7 bases and 5 bases respectively, with 18 bases between them.

This rearrangement joins TRBV3-1 (or the pseudogene TRBV3-2) to TRBJ1-2; no clear D gene. Per the germline V gene, CDR1 is LGHDT and CDR2 is YNNKEL (reference sequence). The CDR3 runs 12 residues. With 4 bases removed from V and 8 bases from J, the gap between germline ends came to 11 bases. The CDR3 coding sequence is TGTGCCAGCAGCCCATTCGCCGGGGGCTACACCTTC. Protein sequence: CASSPFAGGYTF.

The chain joins TRBV9 to TRBJ1-2; 7 bases align to TRBD1. J gave up 7 bases and V 7 bases, and 7 bases lay outside the gene matches. This CDR3 is 12 amino acids long. Germline values: CDR1 SGDLS, CDR2 YYNGEE. DNA of the CDR3: TGTGCCAGCGGCAAACAGGGGAGTGGCTACACCTTC. Encoded protein: CASGKQGSGYTF.

This chain links TRBV12-3 or TRBV12-4 with TRBJ2-1; 9 bases agree with TRBD2. V gave up 7 bases and J gave up 10 bases; unmatched junction bases: 8. This CDR3 contains 13 residues. The CDR3 loop is CASTVAGVGEQFF. The CDR3 nucleotides read TGTGCCAGCACGGTAGCGGGGGTGGGGGAGCAGTTCTTC.

The J gene is TRBJ2-2, the V gene TRBV7-2; a weak D match, TRBD1 (6 bases). The germline V gene has CDR1 SGHTA and CDR2 FQGNSA. The CDR3 has 15 residues. V was trimmed by 5 bases and J by 6 bases, leaving 16 bases between them. CDR3 coding DNA: TGTGCCAGCAGCCTCCAGGGGTCGGGCCCCGGGGAGCTGTTTTTT. Its protein product is CASSLQGSGPGELFF.